The clone carrying this T cell receptor (beta chain) is a singleton in its sample. The data originate from a study of technical replicates of blood from a few donors. V dropped 7 bases and J dropped 0 bases, with 18 bases sitting between them. The V gene's germline CDR1 is LNHDA and CDR2 SQIVND (reference sequence). The CDR3 is 17 residues long. Produced via immunoSEQ multiplex PCR; TCRdb's table is partial and in-frame only. The data show some 80,000 clones, around 90% seen once. The receptor's source is a human donor in good health. The chain links TRBV19 to TRBJ1-4, with a tentative D call TRBD1 (5 bases). The sequencing sample was made of T cells isolated from PBMCs. CDR3 nucleotides: TGTGCCAGTAACCTCCCGGCAGGGAATGCAACTAATGAAAAACTGTTTTTT. Translating it yields CASNLPAGNATNEKLFF.